The next 8 T cell receptor beta chains were all read from a single sample in a study of cytomegalovirus exposure and HLA in healthy donors. Researchers ran the PCR with 60 Vbeta and 13 Jbeta primers. Clones were read by immunoSEQ multiplex PCR, and TCRdb kept only the in-frame ones, dropping some. The sample contains approximately 150,000 clones, roughly 62% of which appear only once. Sequences were obtained from PBMCs. Every receptor here comes from a male donor in good health and CMV-seronegative.

The chain recombines TRBV6-6 with TRBJ1-2, with D tentatively TRBD1 (6 bases). Germline V lookup: CDR1 MNHNY, CDR2 SVGAGI (reference sequence). V lost 2 bases to trimming and J lost 3 bases, with 13 bases between them. The CDR3 spans 15 residues. Here the CDR3 DNA reads TGTGCCAGCAGTTACGACCCAGGGGACGACTATGGCTACACCTTC. It is translated as CASSYDPGDDYGYTF.

V usage is TRBV4-1 and J usage is TRBJ1-6; 7 positions match TRBD1. In germline, CDR1 is MGHRA, CDR2 YSYEKL. The length of the CDR3 is 16 residues. V shed 4 bases, J shed 10 bases, and the junction held 13 bases outside the gene matches. CDR3 DNA sequence: TGCGCCAGCAGCCCTCCACCAGACAGGGAGATCTCACCCCTCCACTTT. Translation: CASSPPPDREISPLHF.

Turning to this clone: The sample carries other DNA sequences with the same CDR3. The CDR3 DNA reads as TGTGCCAGCAGCTTCTGGGGGCGCTGGGATCAGCCCCAGCATTTT. It specifies CASSFWGRWDQPQHF. This chain links TRBV5-6 with TRBJ1-5, with D possibly matching TRBD1 (6 bases). The germline V gene has CDR1 SGHDT and CDR2 YYEEEE. V lost 2 bases, J lost 5 bases, and 14 bases lay in between. The CDR3 totals 15 residues. Full variable domain (rest looked up from reference TRBV5-6 and TRBJ1-5): DAGVTQSPTHLIKTRGQQVTLRCSPKSGHDTVSWYQQALGQGPQFIFQYYEEEERQRGNFPDRFSGHQFPNYSSELNVNALLLGDSALYLCASSFWGRWDQPQHFGDGTRLSIL.

This chain joins TRBV9 and TRBJ2-7; 11 nucleotides match TRBD1. This CDR3 has 15 amino acids. The junction had 6 bases not matched to a gene; V was cut back by 3 bases and J by 4 bases. Per germline, CDR1 SGDLS and CDR2 YYNGEE. This CDR3 reads CASSATGTGGYEQYF. CDR3 sequence (DNA): TGTGCCAGCAGCGCAACCGGGACAGGGGGATACGAGCAGTACTTC. The whole variable domain, filled in from reference TRBV9 and TRBJ2-7, reads DSGVTQTPKHLITATGQRVTLRCSPRSGDLSVYWYQQSLDQGLQFLIQYYNGEERAKGNILERFSAQQFPDLHSELNLSSLELGDSALYFCASSATGTGGYEQYFGPGTRLTVT.

This clone was recorded a few times. The chain employs TRBV15 and TRBJ2-5; D may be TRBD2 (7 bases). From germline, CDR1 is LNHNV and CDR2 YYDKDF (reference sequence). The CDR3 runs to 13 residues. Trimming cost V 8 bases and J 4 bases, with 14 bases left between them. For the CDR3, the DNA is TGTGCCACCGCCCGGGGGGCCCCAGAGACCCAGTACTTC. Amino acid sequence: CATARGAPETQYF.

This clone was recorded a few times. The V call is TRBV27, the J call TRBJ1-2; D is unresolved. The CDR3 runs to 15 residues. The V and J ends lost 2 bases and 13 bases respectively, with 23 bases between them. CDR1 is MNHEY, CDR2 SMNVEV, per germline (reference sequence). The chain's CDR3 is CASSLRPRTERSCTF. The CDR3 DNA reads TGTGCCAGCAGTTTAAGGCCCCGCACCGAGCGAAGCTGCACCTTC.

This chain links TRBV7-8 with TRBJ2-5, with TRBD2 matching 7 bases. Germline lookup yields CDR1 SGHVS and CDR2 FQNEAQ. The CDR3 has 13 residues. The V and J ends lost 5 bases and 7 bases, in that order; junction bases with no gene match: 7. The CDR3 spells CASSPQGGGTQYF. As DNA, the CDR3 is TGTGCCAGCAGCCCTCAGGGCGGGGGGACCCAGTACTTC.

This chain connects TRBV28 to TRBJ2-7, with 11 bases that match TRBD1. V gave up 5 bases and J gave up 3 bases; unmatched junction bases: 6. The CDR3 spans 15 residues. The germline V gene encodes CDR1 MDHEN and CDR2 SYDVKM. The CDR3 DNA sequence: TGTGCCAGCAGTGGACAGGGGGCGAATCTCTACGAGCAGTACTTC. Translated: CASSGQGANLYEQYF.